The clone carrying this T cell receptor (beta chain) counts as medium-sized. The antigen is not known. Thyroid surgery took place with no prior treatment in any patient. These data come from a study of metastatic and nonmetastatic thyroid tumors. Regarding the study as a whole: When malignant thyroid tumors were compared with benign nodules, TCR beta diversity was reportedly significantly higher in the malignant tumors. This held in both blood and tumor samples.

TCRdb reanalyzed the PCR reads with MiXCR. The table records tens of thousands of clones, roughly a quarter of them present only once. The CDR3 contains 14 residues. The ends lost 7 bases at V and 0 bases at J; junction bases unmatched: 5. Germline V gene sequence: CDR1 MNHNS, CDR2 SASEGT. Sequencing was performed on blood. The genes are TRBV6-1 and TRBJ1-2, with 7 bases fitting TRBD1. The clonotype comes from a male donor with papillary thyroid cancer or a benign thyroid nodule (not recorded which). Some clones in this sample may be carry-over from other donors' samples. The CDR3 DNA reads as TGTGCCAGCATCACCGGGACAGCTAACTATGGCTACACCTTC. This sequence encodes CASITGTANYGYTF.